The sequence of this TCR beta chain was determined in a study of blood T cell repertoires in COVID-19. Study background: T cells, B-cell-depleted T cells, or PBMCs provided the cDNA or gDNA that served as material.

Trimming removed 1 base from V and 8 bases from J, with 11 bases in between. The CDR3 is 13 amino acids. Germline V lookup: CDR1 LGHDT, CDR2 YNNKEL (reference sequence). Original analysis: Reference gene primer amplification gave estimated nucleated cell counts. The method was immunoSEQ multiplex PCR; TCRdb's version includes in-frame clones alone and lacks a portion of them. For V, J and clone size, that table is used; D and trimming come from the DNA. This table holds 93,000 or so clones, about 90% found once. The chain couples TRBV3-1 (or the pseudogene TRBV3-2) to TRBJ1-1; a weak D match, TRBD1 (5 bases). The TCR sequence derives from a woman between 55 and 75 years old with acute or convalescent COVID-19. The material sequenced was peripheral blood. CDR3 DNA sequence: TGTGCCAGCAGCCAAGCTAGGGGTGGGGAAGCTTTCTTT. Its translation is CASSQARGGEAFF.